This T cell receptor beta chain stems from a study of blood T cell repertoires in COVID-19. Study as a whole: From the United States, Italy and Spain came samples of acute and convalescent COVID-19. Nucleic acid was either cDNA or gDNA, and it came from T cells, B-cell-depleted T cells, or PBMCs.

CDR3 length: 13 residues. Germline assignment: CDR1 SQVTM and CDR2 ANQGSEA. The V gene lost 4 bases and the J gene lost 5 bases, with 14 bases spanning the gap. The authors' processing: The authors estimated nucleated cell counts from reference gene primer amplification. Assay used: immunoSEQ multiplex PCR; TCRdb lists only in-frame clones, some missing. V and J calls and clone size are given by that table; D and trimming were obtained from the DNA. In the table there are 100,000 to 120,000 clones, over 75% of which are singletons. In this sample, this clone turned up a few times. Sequenced sample: peripheral blood. This TCR was sampled from a man aged 50-60 years with acute or convalescent COVID-19. The rearrangement links TRBV29-1 to TRBJ1-2, with TRBD1 as a possible D gene (5 bases). CDR3 region: CSVGEATGYGYTF. CDR3 bases: TGCAGCGTTGGAGAGGCAACAGGATATGGCTACACCTTC. The entire variable domain, with the rest obtained from reference TRBV29-1 and TRBJ1-2, is as follows: SAVISQKPSRDICQRGTSLTIQCQVDSQVTMMFWYRQQPGQSLTLIATANQGSEATYESGFVIDKFPISRPNLTFSTLTVSNMSPEDSSIYLCSVGEATGYGYTFGSGTRLTVV.